This T cell receptor beta chain derives from a study of blood T cell repertoires in COVID-19. V shed 7 bases, J shed 4 bases, and the junction held 12 bases outside the gene matches. This CDR3 comprises 17 residues. Looked up from germline, CDR1 is LNHDA and CDR2 is SQIVND (reference sequence). Only in-frame clones appear in the TCRdb table, and some are missing; sequencing was by immunoSEQ multiplex PCR. Of approximately 250,000 clones in the sample, about 82% were seen once. This sequence joins TRBV19 and TRBJ1-3, with 11 bases aligning to TRBD1. This clonotype originated in a woman at least 80 years old with COVID-19, enrolled during active disease. Sequencing input: peripheral blood. CDR3 DNA sequence: TGTGCCAGTACTCAAACCGGGACAGGGGGAAGAGGAAACACCATATATTTT. It codes for CASTQTGTGGRGNTIYF.